Described below is a single T cell receptor beta chain sequence and its context. No antigen is known for it. The entry originates in a study of identical twins. General study findings and limits: Recombination models fit unrelated individuals' TCR alpha sharing but underestimated twins'. Excess sharing between twins was weaker in beta out-of-frame sequences.

A universal primer binding site was introduced by template switching. The final cDNA contained unique molecular identifiers. Via MiXCR, TCRdb re-called the 5' RACE reads, giving one row per CDR3 protein. The data contain fewer than 900,000 distinct CDR3 sequences, less than 25% of them singletons. With no exceptions, donors were healthy Caucasians. Losses at the gene ends were 0 bases for V and 2 bases for J; bases not matched to a gene: 4. CDR1 and CDR2 from the germline V gene are SGDLS and YYNGEE. This CDR3 contains 17 residues. The data also belong to a second study, concerning T cells expressing NK-cell markers.

Input material: PBMCs. The chain couples TRBV9 to TRBJ2-1; 11 positions agree with TRBD2. The receptor was derived from a woman younger than 30 in good health. CDR3 bases: TGTGCCAGCAGCGTAGGGGCTAGCGGGGGGCCCTACAATGAGCAGTTCTTC. Its translation is CASSVGASGGPYNEQFF.